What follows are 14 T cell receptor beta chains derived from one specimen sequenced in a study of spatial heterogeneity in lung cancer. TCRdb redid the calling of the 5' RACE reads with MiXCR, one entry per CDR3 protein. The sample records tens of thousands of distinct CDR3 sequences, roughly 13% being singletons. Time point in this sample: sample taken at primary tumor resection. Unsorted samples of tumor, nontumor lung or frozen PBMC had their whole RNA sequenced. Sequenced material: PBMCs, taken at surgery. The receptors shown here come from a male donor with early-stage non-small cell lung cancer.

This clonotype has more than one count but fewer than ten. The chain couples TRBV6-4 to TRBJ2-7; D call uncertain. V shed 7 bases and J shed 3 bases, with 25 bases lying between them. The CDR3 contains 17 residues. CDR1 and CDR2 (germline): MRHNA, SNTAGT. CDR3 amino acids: CASIQLWTSSIDYEQYF. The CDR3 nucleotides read TGTGCCAGCATTCAACTCTGGACCTCTTCCATCGACTACGAGCAGTACTTC.

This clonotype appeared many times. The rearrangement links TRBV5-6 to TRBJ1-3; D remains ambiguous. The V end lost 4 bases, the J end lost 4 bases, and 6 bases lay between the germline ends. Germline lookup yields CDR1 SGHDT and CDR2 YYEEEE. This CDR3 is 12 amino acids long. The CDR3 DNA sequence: TGTGCCAGCAGCCAAGGGGGAAACACCATATATTTT. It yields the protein CASSQGGNTIYF. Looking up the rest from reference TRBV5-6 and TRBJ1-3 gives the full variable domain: DAGVTQSPTHLIKTRGQQVTLRCSPKSGHDTVSWYQQALGQGPQFIFQYYEEEERQRGNFPDRFSGHQFPNYSSELNVNALLLGDSALYLCASSQGGNTIYFGEGSWLTVV.

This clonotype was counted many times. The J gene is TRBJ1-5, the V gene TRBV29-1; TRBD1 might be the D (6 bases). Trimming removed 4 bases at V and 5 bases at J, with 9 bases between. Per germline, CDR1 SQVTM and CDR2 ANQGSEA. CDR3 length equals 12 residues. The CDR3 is CSVGGGDQPQHF. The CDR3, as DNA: TGCAGCGTTGGGGGGGGCGATCAGCCCCAGCATTTT.

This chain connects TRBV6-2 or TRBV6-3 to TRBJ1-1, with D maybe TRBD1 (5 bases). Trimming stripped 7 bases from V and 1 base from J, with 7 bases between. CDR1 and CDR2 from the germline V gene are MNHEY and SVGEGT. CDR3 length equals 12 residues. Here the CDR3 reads CASKGPNTEAFF. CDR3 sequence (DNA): TGTGCCAGCAAGGGGCCGAACACTGAAGCTTTCTTT.

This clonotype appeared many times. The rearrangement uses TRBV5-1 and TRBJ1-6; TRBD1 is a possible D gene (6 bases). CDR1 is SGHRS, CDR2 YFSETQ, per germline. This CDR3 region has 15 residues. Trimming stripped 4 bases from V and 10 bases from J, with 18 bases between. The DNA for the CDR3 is TGCGCCAGCAGCCGTGTTATAGGGGGTGGCTCACCCCTCCACTTT. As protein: CASSRVIGGGSPLHF.

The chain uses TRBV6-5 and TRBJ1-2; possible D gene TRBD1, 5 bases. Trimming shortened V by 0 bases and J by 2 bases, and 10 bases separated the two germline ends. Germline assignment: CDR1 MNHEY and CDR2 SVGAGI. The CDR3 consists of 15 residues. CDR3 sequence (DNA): TGTGCCAGCAGTTACTCGACATGGGACAACTATGGCTACACCTTC. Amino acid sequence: CASSYSTWDNYGYTF.

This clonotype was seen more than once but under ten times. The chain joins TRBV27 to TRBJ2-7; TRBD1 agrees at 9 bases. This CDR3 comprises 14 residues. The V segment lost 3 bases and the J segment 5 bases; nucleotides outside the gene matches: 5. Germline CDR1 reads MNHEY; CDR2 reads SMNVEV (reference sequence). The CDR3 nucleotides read TGTGCCAGCAGTTTTTGGGACAGGGACAACGAGCAGTACTTC. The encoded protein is CASSFWDRDNEQYF.

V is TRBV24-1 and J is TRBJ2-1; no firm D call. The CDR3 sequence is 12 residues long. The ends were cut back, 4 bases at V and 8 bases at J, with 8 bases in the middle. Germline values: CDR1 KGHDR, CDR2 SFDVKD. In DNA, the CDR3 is TGTGCCACCAGTGACCCTGTCCATGAGCAGTTCTTC. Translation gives CATSDPVHEQFF.

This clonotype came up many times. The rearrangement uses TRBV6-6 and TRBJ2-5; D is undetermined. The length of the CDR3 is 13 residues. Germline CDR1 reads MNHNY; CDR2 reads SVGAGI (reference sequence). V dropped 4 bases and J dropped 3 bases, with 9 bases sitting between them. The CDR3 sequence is CASSSRLEETQYF. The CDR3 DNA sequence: TGTGCCAGCAGTTCCAGACTGGAAGAGACCCAGTACTTC.

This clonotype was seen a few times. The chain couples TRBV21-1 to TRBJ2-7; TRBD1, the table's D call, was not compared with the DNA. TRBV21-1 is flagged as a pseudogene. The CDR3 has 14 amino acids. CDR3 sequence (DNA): TGTGCCAGCAGCCCTTTGGGGGTCTCCTACGAGCAGTACTTC. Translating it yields CASSPLGVSYEQYF.

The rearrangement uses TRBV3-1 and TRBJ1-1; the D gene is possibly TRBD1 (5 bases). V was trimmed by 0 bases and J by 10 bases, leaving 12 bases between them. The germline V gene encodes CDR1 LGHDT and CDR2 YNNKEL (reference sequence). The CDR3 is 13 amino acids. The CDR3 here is CASSQDVRGSAFF. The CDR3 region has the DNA TGTGCCAGCAGCCAAGATGTGAGGGGCTCAGCTTTCTTT.

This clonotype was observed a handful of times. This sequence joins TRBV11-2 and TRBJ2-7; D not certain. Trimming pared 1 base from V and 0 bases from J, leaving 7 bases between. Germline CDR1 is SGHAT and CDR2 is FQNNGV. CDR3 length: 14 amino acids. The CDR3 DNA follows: TGTGCCAGCAGCTTAGTTCCTGACTCCTACGAGCAGTACTTC. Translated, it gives CASSLVPDSYEQYF.

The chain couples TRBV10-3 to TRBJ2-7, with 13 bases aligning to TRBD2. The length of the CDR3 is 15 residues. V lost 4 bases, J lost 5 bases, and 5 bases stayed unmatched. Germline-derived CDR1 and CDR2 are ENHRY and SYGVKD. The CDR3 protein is CAISAGTSGANEQYF. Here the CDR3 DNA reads TGTGCCATCAGTGCCGGGACTAGCGGGGCCAACGAGCAGTACTTC.

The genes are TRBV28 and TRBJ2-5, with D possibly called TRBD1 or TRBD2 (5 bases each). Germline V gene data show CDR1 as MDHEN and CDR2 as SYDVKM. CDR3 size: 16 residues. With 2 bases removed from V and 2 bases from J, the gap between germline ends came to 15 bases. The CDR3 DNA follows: TGTGCCAGCAGTTTAGGGGGAATCACGGCTCAAGAGACCCAGTACTTC. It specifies CASSLGGITAQETQYF.